What follows are 16 T cell receptor beta chains derived from one specimen sequenced in a study of T cell repertoires in cytomegalovirus infection. MiXCR, run by TCRdb on the reads, gives a single entry per CDR3 protein. The data hold fewer than 850,000 distinct CDR3 sequences, with under 35% observed a single time. These receptors have no identified antigens. The starting material was cultured CD8+ T cells from PBMCs, obtained from culture after CMV antigen stimulation. These receptors were obtained from a human donor in good health (CMV status not recorded). Some clones in this sample may be carry-over from other donors' samples.

The chain combines TRBV28 with TRBJ1-2, with 7 bases fitting TRBD1. The CDR3 consists of 15 residues. V shed 0 bases, J shed 6 bases, and the junction held 7 bases outside the gene matches. The germline V gene encodes CDR1 MDHEN and CDR2 SYDVKM. CDR3 amino acids: CASSLWGKRGHGYTF. The DNA for the CDR3 is TGTGCCAGCAGTTTATGGGGGAAGAGGGGGCATGGCTACACCTTC.

The chain uses TRBV12-5 and TRBJ1-2, with D unclear. This CDR3 contains 16 residues. Germline CDR1 is LGHNT and CDR2 is FRNRAP. V gave up 3 bases and J gave up 0 bases, with 14 bases separating them. The CDR3 is CASGFAPVLTNYGYTF. The CDR3 nucleotides read TGTGCTAGTGGTTTCGCCCCAGTACTCACTAACTATGGCTACACCTTC.

The J gene is TRBJ2-1, the V gene TRBV7-6; TRBD2 agrees at 7 bases. Germline V lookup: CDR1 SGHVS, CDR2 FNYEAQ. The CDR3 runs to 15 residues. The V gene end was trimmed by 5 bases and the J gene end by 5 bases; junction bases not matched to a gene: 9. The CDR3 region is CASSAGLGLDNEQFF. CDR3 DNA sequence: TGTGCCAGCAGCGCAGGACTAGGCCTCGACAATGAGCAGTTCTTC.

This clonotype appeared a few times. The rearrangement links TRBV11-3 to TRBJ2-1; D possibly corresponds to TRBD2 (6 bases). Per germline, CDR1 SGHNT and CDR2 YENEEA. The V gene lost 5 bases and the J gene lost 0 bases, with 14 bases spanning the gap. The CDR3 covers 16 residues. The CDR3: CASSPRRGASYNEQFF. The CDR3 DNA reads as TGTGCCAGCAGCCCCAGGCGGGGAGCCTCCTACAATGAGCAGTTCTTC.

J is TRBJ2-7 and V is TRBV27, with 11 bases aligning to TRBD1. This CDR3 has 14 amino acids. V shed 7 bases, J shed 6 bases, and the junction held 8 bases outside the gene matches. Per the germline V gene, CDR1 is MNHEY and CDR2 is SMNVEV (reference sequence). The CDR3 bases are TGTGCCAGCACCTGGGGGACAGGGGGGACCGAGCAGTACTTC. Translation: CASTWGTGGTEQYF.

This clonotype came up a few times. The chain carries TRBV4-1 and TRBJ2-5; either TRBD1 or TRBD2 may supply D (6 bases each). The CDR3 sequence is 16 residues long. CDR1 and CDR2 (germline): MGHRA, YSYEKL. V was trimmed by 2 bases and J by 5 bases, leaving 18 bases between them. The CDR3 reads CASSQLGFGGRETQYF. The CDR3 DNA sequence: TGCGCCAGCAGCCAACTTGGGTTCGGGGGCCGGGAGACCCAGTACTTC.

This clonotype was counted ten times or more. The chain joins TRBV2 to TRBJ2-2, with 7 bases identical to TRBD1. This CDR3 is built from 15 residues. Germline V gives CDR1 SNHLY, CDR2 FYNNEI. J was trimmed by 0 bases and V by 6 bases; bases with no gene match: 4. CDR3 loop: CASRTGTSNTGELFF. CDR3 DNA sequence: TGTGCCAGCAGGACAGGGACCTCGAACACCGGGGAGCTGTTTTTT.

Concerning this clonotype: Germline and junction disagree at one end, which may indicate a read error. CDR3 residues: CASSSPGSTNYGYSF. As DNA, the CDR3 is TGTGCCAGCAGCTCACCGGGGTCCACTAACTATGGCTACTCCTTC. V gene TRBV7-6 combines with J gene TRBJ1-2; D not certain. CDR1 is SGHVS and CDR2 is FNYEAQ in the germline V gene. The CDR3 totals 15 residues.

The V and J genes are TRBV20-1 and TRBJ1-4; D unresolved. The CDR3 covers 10 residues. CDR1 and CDR2 from the germline V gene are DFQATT and SNEGSKA (reference sequence). The V end was cut by 6 bases, the J end by 4 bases, with 3 bases between. CDR3 coding DNA: TGCAGTGCCCGTAATGAAAAACTGTTTTTT. This sequence encodes CSARNEKLFF.

This clonotype was found a few times. This chain links TRBV7-9 with TRBJ2-7; D is possibly TRBD1 (5 bases). Deletions cut 5 bases from V and 0 bases from J, with 11 bases between. The V gene's germline CDR1 is SEHNR and CDR2 FQNEAQ (reference sequence). The CDR3 covers 14 residues. The CDR3 here is CASSGAENSYEQYF. CDR3 DNA sequence: TGTGCCAGCAGCGGGGCCGAGAACTCCTACGAGCAGTACTTC.

The V call is TRBV10-3, the J call TRBJ2-5; 10 nucleotides align to TRBD2. CDR1 ENHRY and CDR2 SYGVKD come from the germline V gene. CDR3 size: 14 residues. Trimming removed 4 bases from V and 3 bases from J; junction bases left unmatched: 2. DNA of the CDR3: TGTGCCATCAGTGCCAGCGGGGGGGAAGAGACCCAGTACTTC. Its protein is CAISASGGEETQYF.

The chain has TRBV15 and TRBJ2-5; unclear D gene. The germline V and J ends were trimmed by 2 bases and 2 bases, with 9 bases remaining between them. In germline, CDR1 is LNHNV, CDR2 YYDKDF (reference sequence). The CDR3 loop spans 14 amino acids. The CDR3 sequence: CATSRIIGQETQYF. In nucleotides, the CDR3 is TGTGCCACCAGCAGAATCATCGGGCAAGAGACCCAGTACTTC.

This clonotype was seen many times. The genes are TRBV7-8 and TRBJ1-4, with 10 bases identical to TRBD1. J lost 0 bases, V lost 0 bases, and 4 bases had no gene match. This CDR3 has 18 residues. Germline-derived CDR1 and CDR2 are SGHVS and FQNEAQ. The CDR3 reads CASSLAPGQGTTNEKLFF. The CDR3 coding sequence is TGTGCCAGCAGCTTAGCGCCGGGACAGGGGACAACTAATGAAAAACTGTTTTTT. Supplemented by reference TRBV7-8 and TRBJ1-4, the full variable domain reads GAGVSQSPRYKVAKRGQDVALRCDPISGHVSLFWYQQALGQGPEFLTYFQNEAQLDKSGLPSDRFFAERPEGSVSTLKIQRTQQEDSAVYLCASSLAPGQGTTNEKLFFGSGTQLSVL.

Only a few counts were recorded for this clonotype. The CDR3 is CASSRQSDYEQYV. In nucleotides, the CDR3 is TGTGCCAGCAGCCGCCAGTCGGACTACGAGCAGTACGTC. V and J are TRBV7-9 and TRBJ2-7; D remains unclear. CDR3 size: 13 residues. Germline V lookup: CDR1 SEHNR, CDR2 FQNEAQ (reference sequence). The V end lost 5 bases, the J end lost 3 bases, and 11 bases lay between the germline ends.

This clonotype came up many times. In nucleotides, the CDR3 is TGTGCCAGCAGCTCCCCCCCCCAGGGGGGTTTCAGTGAGCAGTTCTTC. Translation: CASSSPPQGGFSEQFF. The chain has TRBV7-6 and TRBJ2-1, with D possibly being TRBD1 (7 bases). CDR1 is SGHVS, CDR2 FNYEAQ, per germline. The CDR3 runs to 16 residues. The V end was cut by 4 bases, the J end by 9 bases, with 22 bases between.

This clonotype has a handful of counts. The rearrangement links TRBV18 to TRBJ1-2, with D tentatively TRBD1 (6 bases). This CDR3 region has 15 residues. With 3 bases removed from V and 6 bases from J, the gap between germline ends came to 17 bases. CDR1 is KGHSH and CDR2 is LQKENI in the germline V gene. CDR3 amino acids: CASSPVPGGVDGYTF. The CDR3 region has the DNA TGTGCCAGCTCACCGGTACCGGGGGGCGTAGATGGCTACACCTTC.